This TCR beta chain was retrieved from a study of blood T cell repertoires in COVID-19. Germline CDR1 is SGDLS and CDR2 is YYNGEE. After removal of 5 bases from V and 4 bases from J, the junction contained 9 bases not matched to a gene. The CDR3 sequence is 15 residues long. Clones were read by immunoSEQ multiplex PCR, and TCRdb kept only the in-frame ones, dropping some. The sample holds 90,000 or so clones; over 75% are singletons and the top ten take around 4%. The sequenced sample consisted of peripheral blood. The chain recombines TRBV9 with TRBJ2-5, with 9 bases that match TRBD2. The receptor comes from a man between 60 and 75 years old with acute or convalescent COVID-19. CDR3 DNA: TGTGCCAGCAGTGCCCGGACTAGCGTAGGAGAGACCCAGTACTTC. It is translated as CASSARTSVGETQYF.